A single sample is the source of the 30 T cell receptor beta chains below, sequenced in a study of response to subunit inactivated influenza vaccine. TCRdb re-derived calls from the RT-PCR reads in MiXCR, one entry per CDR3 protein. The table lists roughly 190,000 distinct CDR3 sequences, 13% to 15% of them singletons, with roughly 26% in the top ten. The sample here was CD8+ T cells sorted from PBMCs, taken roughly 5 days after vaccination. The source is a man aged 50 to 59 who received an inactivated influenza vaccine.

This clonotype was recorded many times. The J gene is TRBJ2-7, the V gene TRBV7-9; TRBD1 matches at 7 bases. The germline V gene has CDR1 SEHNR and CDR2 FQNEAQ (reference sequence). The length of the CDR3 is 14 residues. The V segment lost 4 bases and the J segment 0 bases; nucleotides outside the gene matches: 3. Here the CDR3 DNA reads TGTGCCAGCAGCTCCGGGACAGACTCCTACGAGCAGTACTTC. Amino acids: CASSSGTDSYEQYF.

DNA for the CDR3: TGCGCCAGCAGCCAAGATCTAACCCCAACTAATGAAAAACTGTTTTTT. The encoded protein is CASSQDLTPTNEKLFF. V is TRBV4-1 and J is TRBJ1-4, with D unclear. This CDR3 comprises 16 residues. Germline V gene lookup returns CDR1 MGHRA and CDR2 YSYEKL. V lost 0 bases, J lost 0 bases, and 8 bases lay in between.

The gene calls are TRBV10-1 and TRBJ2-1; TRBD1 is a possible D gene (5 bases). From germline, CDR1 is WNHNN and CDR2 SYGVQD (reference sequence). V lost 4 bases and J 4 bases, leaving 5 bases between the germline ends. The CDR3 covers 12 residues. CDR3 protein: CASSGQYNEQFF. The CDR3 DNA sequence: TGCGCCAGCAGTGGACAGTACAATGAGCAGTTCTTC.

This clonotype was detected a few times. The CDR3 DNA reads TGTGCCAGCAGCTTTAGCAATATGGGGCAGTTCTTC. It is translated as CASSFSNMGQFF. The chain is built from TRBV7-9 and TRBJ2-1; D unclear. V dropped 3 bases and J dropped 12 bases, with 12 bases sitting between them. Germline CDR1 reads SEHNR; CDR2 reads FQNEAQ (reference sequence). The CDR3 consists of 12 residues.

This rearrangement joins TRBV6-5 to TRBJ1-6, with 7 bases matching TRBD1. Germline CDR1 and CDR2: MNHEY and SVGAGI. V lost 2 bases to trimming and J lost 10 bases; unmatched junction nucleotides: 5. The CDR3 runs 14 residues. The CDR3 is CASSYDGTVSPLHF. CDR3 DNA: TGTGCCAGCAGTTACGACGGGACAGTCTCACCCCTCCACTTT.

J is TRBJ2-1 and V is TRBV30; D is ambiguous. Germline V CDR1 and CDR2: GTSNPN, SVGIG (reference sequence). The CDR3 is 11 amino acids. With 1 base removed from V and 7 bases from J, the gap between germline ends came to 5 bases. This CDR3 reads CAWSGGNEQFF. The CDR3, as DNA: TGTGCCTGGAGTGGTGGGAATGAGCAGTTCTTC.

The gene calls are TRBV9 and TRBJ2-7; 7 nucleotides match TRBD1. Germline V gene data show CDR1 as SGDLS and CDR2 as YYNGEE. Unmatched junction bases numbered 13, after V lost 7 bases and J lost 3 bases. The CDR3 consists of 15 residues. Written as DNA, the CDR3 is TGTGCCAGCGCCAGAACGGGACAGCTTTTCTACGAGCAGTACTTC. It encodes CASARTGQLFYEQYF.

This clonotype showed up just a few times. The J gene is TRBJ2-1, the V gene TRBV5-6, with D possibly being TRBD2 (6 bases). This CDR3 contains 16 residues. Between the trimmed V and J ends, which lost 4 bases and 3 bases, there was a span of 17 bases. From germline, CDR1 is SGHDT and CDR2 YYEEEE. CDR3: CASSQNRDGSYNEQFF. Here the CDR3 DNA reads TGTGCCAGCAGCCAGAACCGGGACGGGAGCTACAATGAGCAGTTCTTC.

This clonotype was counted a few times. The CDR3 DNA sequence: TGCAGCGTTGAAGTACTAGCGGGAGGGTCAGCCTACAATGAGCAGTTCTTC. As protein: CSVEVLAGGSAYNEQFF. The V call is TRBV29-1, the J call TRBJ2-1; 13 nucleotides line up with TRBD2. V trimming: 1 base; J trimming: 2 bases; junction bases outside the gene matches: 5. CDR1 and CDR2 from the germline V gene are SQVTM and ANQGSEA. This CDR3 comprises 17 residues.

This clonotype was counted only a few times. This rearrangement joins TRBV27 to TRBJ2-3; 8 positions agree with TRBD2. The germline gives CDR1 MNHEY, CDR2 SMNVEV (reference sequence). The CDR3 sequence is 17 residues long. With V trimmed by 2 bases and J by 6 bases, 13 bases remained unmatched. The CDR3 loop reads CASSLELAGGEVDTQYF. CDR3 nucleotides: TGTGCCAGCAGTTTAGAGCTAGCGGGCGGAGAGGTGGATACGCAGTATTTT.

V is TRBV7-9 and J is TRBJ2-7; D call uncertain. CDR3 length equals 12 residues. The V end was cut by 3 bases, the J end by 6 bases, with 9 bases between. Germline loops: CDR1 SEHNR, CDR2 FQNEAQ (reference sequence). CDR3 region: CASSFDWGEQYF. The CDR3 coding sequence is TGTGCCAGCAGCTTCGATTGGGGCGAGCAGTACTTC.

This clonotype was found a few times. A much more abundant neighbour one base away suggests this may be a read error. J is TRBJ2-7 and V is TRBV3-1, with unresolved D. Trimming removed 2 bases at V and 4 bases at J, with 3 bases between. Germline lookup yields CDR1 LGHDT and CDR2 YNNKEL (reference sequence). CDR3 length equals 11 residues. This CDR3 is CASSQRYEQYF. The DNA for the CDR3 is TGTGCCAGCAGCCAACGTTACGAGCAGTACTTC.

This clonotype was observed a handful of times. The CDR3 is CSARDSNQPQHF. The CDR3, as DNA: TGCAGTGCTAGGGATAGCAATCAGCCCCAGCATTTT. The rearrangement links TRBV20-1 to TRBJ1-5; D unresolved. The V end was cut by 3 bases, the J end by 0 bases, with 3 bases between. From germline, CDR1 is DFQATT and CDR2 SNEGSKA (reference sequence). This CDR3 contains 12 residues.

The V and J genes are TRBV12-3 or TRBV12-4 and TRBJ2-7; D remains unclear. The V gene lost 3 bases and the J gene lost 6 bases, with 6 bases spanning the gap. The CDR3 extends over 11 amino acids. In DNA, the CDR3 is TGTGCCAGCAGTTTTACCGGCGAGCAGTACTTC. Its translation is CASSFTGEQYF.

This clonotype appeared many times. This chain connects TRBV4-3 to TRBJ2-2; 10 bases fit TRBD1. Germline CDR1 LGHNA, CDR2 YSLEER. J lost 3 bases, V lost 1 base, and 5 bases had no gene match. The CDR3 has 17 amino acids. The CDR3 reads CASSQGRGQGYTGELFF. The DNA for the CDR3 is TGCGCCAGCAGCCAAGGAAGGGGACAGGGGTACACCGGGGAGCTGTTTTTT.

The J gene is TRBJ2-1, the V gene TRBV24-1; a possible D gene is TRBD1 (6 bases). CDR3 length: 13 amino acids. Trimming stripped 9 bases from V and 4 bases from J, with 12 bases between. Germline CDR1 and CDR2: KGHDR and SFDVKD. This CDR3 reads CATQGGAYNEQFF. The CDR3 region has the DNA TGTGCCACCCAAGGGGGAGCTTACAATGAGCAGTTCTTC.

This clonotype has just a few counts. The rearrangement uses TRBV4-3 and TRBJ2-3; tentative D call: TRBD1 (6 bases). Trimming took 6 bases from V and 2 from J, leaving 12 bases between them. Germline-derived CDR1 and CDR2 are LGHNA and YSLEER. The CDR3 has 14 residues. The CDR3 bases are TGCGCCAGCAGTTGGGGGCCCAACACAGATACGCAGTATTTT. This gives the protein CASSWGPNTDTQYF.

This clonotype came up many times. The rearrangement joins TRBV7-2 to TRBJ2-5; 8 bases match TRBD1. Germline V gene lookup returns CDR1 SGHTA and CDR2 FQGNSA. V gave up 4 bases and J gave up 2 bases; unmatched junction bases: 6. The CDR3 extends over 15 amino acids. For the CDR3, the DNA is TGTGCCAGCAGCTCTTGGACAGGGATACAAGAGACCCAGTACTTC. Translated: CASSSWTGIQETQYF.

The sample holds a few counts of this clonotype. This chain links TRBV15 with TRBJ2-4, with a tentative D call TRBD2 (6 bases). Germline V CDR1 and CDR2: LNHNV, YYDKDF (reference sequence). This CDR3 comprises 18 residues. The germline V and J ends were trimmed by 2 bases and 3 bases, with 20 bases remaining between them. The CDR3 reads CATSRLTLDTGVKNIQYF. The CDR3 coding sequence is TGTGCCACCAGCAGACTGACCTTAGACACGGGGGTCAAAAACATTCAGTACTTC.

The chain is built from TRBV5-6 and TRBJ2-7; tentatively, D is TRBD1 (7 bases). Germline V gene data show CDR1 as SGHDT and CDR2 as YYEEEE. V dropped 3 bases and J dropped 5 bases, with 24 bases sitting between them. The length of the CDR3 is 17 residues. CDR3 sequence reads: CASSSEFRAGGLHEQYF. The CDR3 DNA reads TGTGCCAGCAGCTCAGAGTTCAGGGCAGGGGGACTGCACGAGCAGTACTTC.

A single count supports this clonotype. The CDR3 bases are TGTGCCAGCAGCTTTGACAATGAGCAGTTCTTC. Its protein product is CASSFDNEQFF. The gene calls are TRBV9 and TRBJ2-1; no reliable D call. There are 11 residues in the CDR3. CDR1 and CDR2 (germline): SGDLS, YYNGEE. V shed 4 bases and J shed 5 bases, with 4 bases lying between them.

This chain links TRBV7-6 with TRBJ2-2; TRBD2 matches at 10 bases. Germline V gene lookup returns CDR1 SGHVS and CDR2 FNYEAQ. Unmatched junction bases numbered 6, after V lost 2 bases and J lost 6 bases. There are 16 residues in the CDR3. The CDR3 protein is CASSLSSGRGAGELFF. CDR3 nucleotides: TGTGCCAGCAGCTTAAGCAGCGGGAGGGGAGCCGGGGAGCTGTTTTTT.

The chain employs TRBV24-1 and TRBJ2-3; no clear D gene. Germline assignment: CDR1 KGHDR and CDR2 SFDVKD. V was pared by 0 bases and J by 3 bases, with 12 bases between. This CDR3 spans 16 amino acids. CDR3 sequence (DNA): TGTGCCACCAGTGATTTGTGGAGTATGGGGACAGATACGCAGTATTTT. Translating it yields CATSDLWSMGTDTQYF.

This clonotype was detected a few times. The chain has TRBV6-2 or TRBV6-3 and TRBJ2-1, with D possibly matching TRBD1 (5 bases). The germline CDR1 and CDR2 sequences are MNHEY and SVGEGT. V was pared by 6 bases and J by 2 bases, with 14 bases between. This CDR3 spans 15 amino acids. CDR3 bases: TGTGCCAGCAGCATCCTAGGGGCTCCCTACAATGAGCAGTTCTTC. It translates to CASSILGAPYNEQFF.

The chain carries TRBV7-8 and TRBJ2-7; TRBD2 aligns across 8 bases. The J segment lost 1 base and the V segment lost 1 base, leaving 6 bases of the junction unmatched. The CDR3 length is 16 residues. Per germline, CDR1 SGHVS and CDR2 FQNEAQ. CDR3 region: CASSLGASGRSYEQYF. The CDR3 nucleotides are TGTGCCAGCAGCTTAGGGGCTAGCGGGCGATCCTACGAGCAGTACTTC.

This clonotype was seen a handful of times. The gene calls are TRBV6-1 and TRBJ2-5; TRBD2 matches at 12 bases. This CDR3 is built from 16 residues. Trimming cost V 4 bases and J 4 bases; bases outside gene matches: 7. CDR1 and CDR2 from the germline V gene are MNHNS and SASEGT. CDR3 DNA sequence: TGTGCCAGCAGTGGGAGGACTAGCGGGGTGATAGAGACCCAGTACTTC. This gives the protein CASSGRTSGVIETQYF.

This chain connects TRBV7-9 to TRBJ2-3; TRBD2 is a possible D gene (6 bases). Trimming stripped 4 bases from V and 0 bases from J, with 14 bases between. Germline V lookup: CDR1 SEHNR, CDR2 FQNEAQ (reference sequence). The CDR3 sequence is 16 residues long. CDR3 region: CASSYPGLTSTDTQYF. The CDR3 coding sequence is TGTGCCAGCAGCTATCCCGGACTAACTAGCACAGATACGCAGTATTTT. The full variable domain, rest sourced from reference TRBV7-9 and TRBJ2-3, is DTGVSQNPRHKITKRGQNVTFRCDPISEHNRLYWYRQTLGQGPEFLTYFQNEAQLEKSRLLSDRFSAERPKGSFSTLEIQRTEQGDSAMYLCASSYPGLTSTDTQYFGPGTRLTVL.

This clonotype was seen a handful of times. V gene TRBV15 combines with J gene TRBJ2-5; 8 bases are shared with TRBD1. This CDR3 is 15 amino acids long. Germline V gene data show CDR1 as LNHNV and CDR2 as YYDKDF (reference sequence). The J segment lost 4 bases and the V segment lost 8 bases, leaving 12 bases of the junction unmatched. Here the CDR3 reads CATQQTDRVRETQYF. In nucleotides, the CDR3 is TGTGCCACCCAGCAAACGGACAGGGTGCGAGAGACCCAGTACTTC. The complete variable domain, with remaining parts taken from reference TRBV15 and TRBJ2-5, reads DAMVIQNPRYQVTQFGKPVTLSCSQTLNHNVMYWYQQKSSQAPKLLFHYYDKDFNNEADTPDNFQSRRPNTSFCFLDIRSPGLGDTAMYLCATQQTDRVRETQYFGPGTRLLVL.

The V and J genes are TRBV20-1 and TRBJ2-2; D may be TRBD1 (6 bases). Per germline, CDR1 DFQATT and CDR2 SNEGSKA (reference sequence). V lost 3 bases to trimming and J lost 3 bases, with 14 bases between them. The CDR3 runs 15 residues. Here the CDR3 reads CSARAQGWDTGELFF. The CDR3 bases are TGCAGTGCTAGGGCGCAGGGGTGGGACACCGGGGAGCTGTTTTTT.

The chain is built from TRBV12-3 or TRBV12-4 and TRBJ2-3; 8 bases agree with TRBD2. The CDR3 spans 16 residues. J was trimmed by 3 bases and V by 3 bases; bases with no gene match: 8. This CDR3 reads CASSFVGGAVTDTQYF. Here the CDR3 DNA reads TGTGCCAGCAGTTTTGTCGGGGGGGCCGTTACAGATACGCAGTATTTT.